This T cell receptor beta chain was found in a study of shared clonotypes between healthy human individuals. Across the whole study: Donor composition was a couple of women and a few men, aged 18 to 49.

HIV-negative, healthy adults without recent acute infections or vaccinations were the donors. This clone was seen a handful of times. Deep-level running was used for the assay. Several immunoSEQ plates held equal portions of the genomic DNA taken from each subset. The method was immunoSEQ multiplex PCR; TCRdb's version includes in-frame clones alone and lacks a portion of them. This table holds about half a million clones, around four fifths found once. The CDR3 runs to 14 residues. The V end lost 7 bases, the J end lost 6 bases, and 16 bases lay between the germline ends. Germline CDR1 reads MDHEN; CDR2 reads SYDVKM.

This sequence joins TRBV28 and TRBJ2-4, with D tentatively TRBD1 (6 bases). Source material: PBMCs. The sequence was collected from a woman aged 40 to 49 in good health. Some clones in this sample may be carry-over from other donors' samples. CDR3 coding DNA: TGTGCCAGCACTACGCCGGGACACTTAAACATTCAGTACTTC. Amino acids: CASTTPGHLNIQYF.